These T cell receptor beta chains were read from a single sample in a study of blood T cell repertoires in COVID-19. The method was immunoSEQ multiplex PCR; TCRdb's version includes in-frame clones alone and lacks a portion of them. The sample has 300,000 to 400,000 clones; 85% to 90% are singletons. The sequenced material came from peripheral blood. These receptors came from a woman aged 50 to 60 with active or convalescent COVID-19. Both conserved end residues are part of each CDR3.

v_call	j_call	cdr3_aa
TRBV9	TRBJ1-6	CASRGQGSTNSPLHF
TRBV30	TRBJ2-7	CAWSSPIRDRAYEQYF
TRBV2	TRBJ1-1	CARSVGGVNTEAFF
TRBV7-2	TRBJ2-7	CASSLRGLPGGEQYF
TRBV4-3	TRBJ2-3	CASSQKSGVGTDTQYF
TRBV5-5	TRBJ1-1	CASRGFDQGHTEAFF
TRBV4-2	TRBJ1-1	CASSQEKGTGLNTEAFF
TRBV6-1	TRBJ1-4	CASSEGRRGNEKLFF
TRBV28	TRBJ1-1	CASSIPTGAAEAFF
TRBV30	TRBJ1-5	CAWSPLDRGYQPQHF
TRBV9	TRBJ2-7	CASSTRAGARSEQYF
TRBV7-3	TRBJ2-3	CASRETGGLHTDTQYF
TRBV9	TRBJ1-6	CASSPSGTGHNSPLHF
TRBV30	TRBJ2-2	CAWSPGGVIYNTGELFF
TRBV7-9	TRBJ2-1	CASSLDGRVANEQFF
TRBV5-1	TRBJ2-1	CASSFGTPTYNEQFF
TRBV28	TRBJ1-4	CASRPGNGKLFF
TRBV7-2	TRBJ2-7	CASSPTSGVAYEQYF
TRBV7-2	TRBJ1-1	CASSWTGNTEAFF
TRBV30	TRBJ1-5	CAWRTGSNQPQHF
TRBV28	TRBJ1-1	CASGQGAYTEAFF
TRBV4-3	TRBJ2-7	CASSQVWRPYTGEQYF
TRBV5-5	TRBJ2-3	CASSVSGRAGTDTQYF
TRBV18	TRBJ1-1	CASSPQPRGSSGNTEAFF
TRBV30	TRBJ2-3	CAWSASADTQYF
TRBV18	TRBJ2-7	CASSIAGETYEQYF
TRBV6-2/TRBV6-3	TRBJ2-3	CASSYRGGKSTDTQYF
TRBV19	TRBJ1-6	CASRDTGINSPLHF
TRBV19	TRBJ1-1	CASSLRGRNTEAFF
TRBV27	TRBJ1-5	CASSPSGRGGYQPQHF
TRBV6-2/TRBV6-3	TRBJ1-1	CASSYSELRTEAFF
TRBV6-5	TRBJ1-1	CASSLTRDRGGTEAFF
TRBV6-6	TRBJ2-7	CASRTSGDYEQYF
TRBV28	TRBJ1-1	CASSSLGRNTEAFF
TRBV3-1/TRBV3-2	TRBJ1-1	CASSWGGGITNTEAFF
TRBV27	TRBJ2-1	CASSFLGGDDEQFF
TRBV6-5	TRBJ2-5	CASSYGLGETQYF
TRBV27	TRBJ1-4	CASSLSPPLVLKREKLFF
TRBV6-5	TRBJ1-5	CASSHGQGFNQPQHF
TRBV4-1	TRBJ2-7	CASSQVTGAIYEQYF
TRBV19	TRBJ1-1	CASSIGGTIPSEAFF
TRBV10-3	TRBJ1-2	CAISDPTANYGYTF
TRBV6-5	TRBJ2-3	CASRRQVTSGTQYF
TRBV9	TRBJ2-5	CASSVGASQDQETQYF
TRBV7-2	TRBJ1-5	CASSLSSGSEPQHF
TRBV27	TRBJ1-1	CASSLYLNTEAFF
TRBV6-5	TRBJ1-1	CASTPRGRATEAFF
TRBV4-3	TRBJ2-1	CASSQDLGLAGVYNEQFF